The present TCR beta chain was sequenced within a study of shared clonotypes between healthy human individuals (dated by TCRdb to about 2020). As for the study more broadly: A couple of women and three men aged 18 to 49 years were included in the cohort. To estimate repertoire size and how much clonotype sharing occurs between individuals, the study deeply sequenced the blood TCR repertoires of several healthy adults. Different laboratories and diverse techniques were used to prepare libraries and sequence TCR repertoires, to increase sequencing depth and limit assay-specific biases. Leukapheresis yielded between about 0.94 and 9 billion PBMCs per donor.

Details on this clone: The antigen it recognizes is unknown. No per-base quality is available; no much larger clone lies one base away.

The CDR3, from cysteine to phenylalanine, totals 12 residues. Just the 36-base CDR3 DNA is kept, in frame starting at base 1. Trimming costs V 2 bases and J 7 bases, and their ends lie 11 bases apart. The germline V gene (reference sequence) yields GTSNPN for CDR1 and SVGIG for CDR2. The research as a whole found: Sampling was restricted to blood, and TCR repertoires in tissues likely differ from the TCR repertoires found in blood. The genetic and exposure-history diversity represented was limited by the small number of donors. Based on pairwise subsampling, the degree of clonotype sharing among donors was expected to be affected by sequencing depth.

The donors were healthy, HIV-negative adults with no recently reported acute infections or vaccinations. All donors were Caucasian adults living in Nashville, Tennessee, USA. For unsorted samples, some 100 million PBMCs were counted and genomic DNA was extracted with the QIAamp DNA Blood Mini kit. After blood collection by leukapheresis, PBMCs were isolated using Ficoll-Histopaque density gradient centrifugation and then cryopreserved in the vapor phase of liquid nitrogen. TCR CDR3 regions were amplified from genomic DNA by multiplex PCR using the deep immunoSEQ assay. Extracted genomic DNA from each cell subset was distributed evenly across all wells of several immunoSEQ 96-well plates, and each plate was treated as a replicate. For unsorted PBMC, 300 ng of genomic DNA, equivalent to around 30,000 T cell genomes, went into each replicate PCR. Genomic DNA from unsorted PBMC was sequenced over ten immunoSEQ deep assay plates. The purified libraries were quantified using a Qubit 3.0 fluorometer, sized with a Bioanalyzer 2100, and then quantified again using the KAPA Library Quantification kit. Each immunoSEQ 96-well plate was sequenced on its own single-read 150-cycle Illumina NextSeq 550 flow cell. Processing in the source paper ran as follows. The immunoSEQ output contained only junctional sequences without quality scores, so filtering could not match that applied to full-length reads. Sequences were annotated with PyIR, a Python wrapper for IgBLAST v1.9, and V/J genes and CDR3 were assigned using IMGT germline references. Any read was removed if the V/J assignment was weak (E-value above 1e-6), the CDR3 was missing, or the read contained stop codons, out-of-frame junctions, or ambiguous translated residues. V3J clonotypes were defined as sequences sharing the same inferred V gene, J gene, and CDR3 amino acid sequence. Percentage overlap between repertoires was calculated by dividing the number of shared unique clonotypes by the size of the smaller repertoire. Three approaches were used to assess repertoire richness: RTK rarefaction, the Chao1 estimator, and Recon v2.1 estimates of unobserved clonotypes. Imported from immuneACCESS, the table was reduced by TCRdb to in-frame sequences with V and J called. These copies leave out some clones; in studies compared against another copy, an unresolved V gene accounts for under half, and the cause of the remainder is not known. That table furnishes V, J and clone size, whereas the DNA furnished D and trimming. Present in this sample are 97,000 or so clones, roughly 50% of which were seen just once. About 16% of the sample is held by the ten biggest clonotypes.

The TCR sequence derives from a woman aged 40 to 49 in good health. Some clones in this sample may be carry-over from other donors' samples. The rearrangement joined TRBV30 to TRBJ1-2, with the D gene call left open. Sequenced: PBMCs. DNA sequence: TGTGCCTGGAGTATTCAAACTGGTGGCTACACCTTC. It encodes CAWSIQTGGYTF.